This TCR beta chain was captured in a study of T-cell memory formation after mild COVID-19. Study details: Most TCR clusters belonged to a single donor.

In germline, CDR1 is LNHNV, CDR2 YYDKDF (reference sequence). Trimming stripped 5 bases from V and 5 bases from J, with 6 bases between. CDR3 size: 11 residues. Study-wide points: Of the contracting clones, CD4+ ones lay mainly in CM and EM, and CD8+ ones in EMRA.

This clonotype was seen a single time. The antigen is not known. Being one base from a much bigger clone, this may be a read error. Since no conserved phenylalanine or tryptophan closes the CDR3, a read error is the likely cause. Sample barcodes and UMIs were carried by the TCR alpha and TCR beta cDNA libraries that 5'RACE generated with constant-segment primers. From the 5' RACE reads, TCRdb called clonotypes with MiXCR, one entry per CDR3 protein. The data hold 500,000 to 600,000 distinct CDR3 sequences, with under 20% observed a single time. This sequence was found in an adult woman who had mild COVID-19 (a few samples of this study predate the infection). Cell type and time point are not known. The sample comprised PBMCs or a T cell subset sorted from them (not recorded which). This chain links TRBV15 with TRBJ1-1, with unresolved D. The CDR3 loop reads CATSGGTEAFL. The CDR3, as DNA: TGTGCCACCAGCGGAGGTACTGAAGCTTTCCTT.